This TCR beta chain appears in the sequencing data of a study of CXCR3-negative and CXCR3-positive naive CD8 T cells. Study observations and caveats: For the naive subsets, surface CD5 was similar, and TCR strength was inferred from TRB CDR3 properties.

In regard to this clonotype: As yet, its antigen is unknown.

Via 5' RACE with UMI labels, TRB cDNA libraries were prepared. TCRdb re-called the 5' RACE reads and catalogs CDR3 proteins one per entry, DNA excluded. This sample's table reports approximately 83,000 distinct CDR3 sequences. CDR3 length: 13 residues. CDR1 and CDR2 from the germline V gene are SGHRS and YFSETQ. This clonotype was obtained from a human donor in good health. Some clones in this sample may be carry-over from other donors' samples. The rearrangement joins TRBV5-1 to TRBJ1-1. Specimen: naive CXCR3- CD8+ T cells from blood. As to subset: CD45RO-CCR7+CD27+CD95- naive CD8+ T cells lacking CXCR3 (TNR3-). The CDR3 region is CASSLVGSYEAFF. The full variable domain, rest sourced from reference TRBV5-1 and TRBJ1-1, is KAGVTQTPRYLIKTRGQQVTLSCSPISGHRSVSWYQQTPGQGLQFLFEYFSETQRNKGNFPGRFSGRQFSNSRSEMNVSTLELGDSALYLCASSLVGSYEAFFGQGTRLTVV.